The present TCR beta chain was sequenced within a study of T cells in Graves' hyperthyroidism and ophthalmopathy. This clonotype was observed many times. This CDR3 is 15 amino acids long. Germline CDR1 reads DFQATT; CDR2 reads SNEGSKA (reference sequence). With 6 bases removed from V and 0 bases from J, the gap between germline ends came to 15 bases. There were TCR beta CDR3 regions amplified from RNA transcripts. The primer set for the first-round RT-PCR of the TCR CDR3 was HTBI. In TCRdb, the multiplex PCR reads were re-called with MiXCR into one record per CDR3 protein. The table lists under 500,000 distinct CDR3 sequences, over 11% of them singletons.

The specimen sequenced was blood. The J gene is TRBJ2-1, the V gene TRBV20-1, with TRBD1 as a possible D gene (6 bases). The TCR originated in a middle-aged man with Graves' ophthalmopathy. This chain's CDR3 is CSASLGASSYNEQFF. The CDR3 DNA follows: TGCAGTGCCAGCCTGGGGGCAAGCTCCTACAATGAGCAGTTCTTC.